This T cell receptor (beta chain) was identified in a study of T cells in narcolepsy. The CDR3 runs to 16 residues. V lost 3 bases and J lost 0, with 14 bases in between. The germline V gene encodes CDR1 MNHEY and CDR2 SMNVEV (reference sequence). TCRdb's copy holds only in-frame clones and misses some; the assay was immunoSEQ multiplex PCR. The profile shows roughly 35,000 clones, roughly 88% of them singletons. J is TRBJ1-2 and V is TRBV27; maybe TRBD1 (6 bases). Input material: CD45RA- memory CD4+ T cells from PBMCs. This TCR was recovered from a human donor with narcolepsy. CDR3 nucleotides: TGTGCCAGCAGTTTCCTAGGACAGAGGACTAACTATGGCTACACCTTC. As protein: CASSFLGQRTNYGYTF.